Shown below are 21 T cell receptor beta chains from a single sample sequenced in a study of cytomegalovirus exposure and HLA in healthy donors. It was with 60 Vbeta and 13 Jbeta primers that the PCR ran. Clones were read by immunoSEQ multiplex PCR, and TCRdb kept only the in-frame ones, dropping some. The data contain around 150,000 clones, around four fifths of them singletons. Sequencing was done on a sample of PBMCs. The receptors stem from a man between 18 and 29 years old in good health and CMV-seronegative.

The J gene is TRBJ2-3, the V gene TRBV9, with 9 nucleotides matching TRBD2. The germline CDR1 and CDR2 sequences are SGDLS and YYNGEE. V dropped 5 bases and J dropped 0; count of bases not matched to a gene: 4. CDR3 length equals 15 residues. DNA for the CDR3: TGTGCCAGCAGTAAAGCGGGGGGTAGCACAGATACGCAGTATTTT. This sequence encodes CASSKAGGSTDTQYF.

The chain links TRBV29-1 to TRBJ1-2; TRBD1 agrees at 9 bases. Germline V gene data show CDR1 as SQVTM and CDR2 as ANQGSEA. CDR3 length: 17 amino acids. The trim removed 0 bases at V and 3 bases at J, leaving 11 bases unmatched. The CDR3 is CSVEDRPGTGHDYGYTF. The CDR3 DNA is TGCAGCGTTGAAGATCGCCCCGGGACAGGGCACGACTATGGCTACACCTTC.

This clone was observed a few times. The chain is built from TRBV19 and TRBJ1-5; D is uncertain. Trimming took off 3 bases at V and 6 bases at J, with 9 bases between the two ends. Germline loops: CDR1 LNHDA, CDR2 SQIVND (reference sequence). CDR3 length: 13 amino acids. The CDR3 sequence is CASSIAVAQPQHF. In DNA form, the CDR3 reads TGTGCCAGTAGTATCGCAGTGGCTCAGCCCCAGCATTTT.

The CDR3 DNA follows: TGTGCCAGCAGCCGGACAGGCTCGGAGCAGTACTTC. Its translation is CASSRTGSEQYF. The V and J genes are TRBV6-5 and TRBJ2-7; 7 bases align to TRBD1. The CDR3 is 12 amino acids. Germline trimming cut 6 bases from V and 7 bases from J; bases unmatched to any gene: 6. Germline lookup yields CDR1 MNHEY and CDR2 SVGAGI.

This chain links TRBV11-2 with TRBJ2-1, with 7 bases that match TRBD2. J lost 13 bases, V lost 7 bases, and 10 bases had no gene match. The CDR3 loop spans 12 amino acids. CDR1 is SGHAT and CDR2 is FQNNGV in the germline V gene. For the CDR3, the DNA is TGTGCCAGCACGGGACTACAAGGGGAACAGTTCTTC. Protein product: CASTGLQGEQFF.

This clone has only a few counts. The J gene is TRBJ1-4, the V gene TRBV5-1, with 10 bases that match TRBD1. The CDR3 length is 16 residues. V shed 5 bases, J shed 7 bases, and the junction held 11 bases outside the gene matches. Germline-derived CDR1 and CDR2 are SGHRS and YFSETQ. CDR3: CASSFDRDRGSEKLFF. CDR3 DNA: TGCGCCAGCAGTTTCGACCGGGACAGGGGAAGTGAAAAACTGTTTTTT.

This clone came up a few times. The chain links TRBV19 to TRBJ1-5; D is unclear. The CDR3 is 15 residues long. Germline CDR1 and CDR2: LNHDA and SQIVND (reference sequence). Deletions cut 6 bases from V and 5 bases from J, with 17 bases between. CDR3 in amino acids: CASRDWRQRDQPQHF. The DNA for the CDR3 is TGTGCCAGTAGGGATTGGAGGCAAAGGGATCAGCCCCAGCATTTT.

The chain has TRBV18 and TRBJ2-7; 11 nucleotides agree with TRBD1. In germline, CDR1 is KGHSH, CDR2 LQKENI. The CDR3 spans 14 residues. V lost 3 bases to trimming and J lost 10 bases; unmatched junction nucleotides: 8. In DNA, the CDR3 is TGTGCCAGCTCACCCCTCGGACAGGGGGCCACCCAGTACTTC. Translation: CASSPLGQGATQYF.

The chain employs TRBV5-6 and TRBJ2-3, with 7 bases aligning to TRBD2. This CDR3 is 15 amino acids long. Germline V CDR1 and CDR2: SGHDT, YYEEEE. J was trimmed by 1 base and V by 2 bases; bases with no gene match: 4. DNA for the CDR3: TGTGCCAGCAGCTTCACGGGGGGACGCACAGATACGCAGTATTTT. Its protein product is CASSFTGGRTDTQYF.

The gene calls are TRBV7-9 and TRBJ1-4; 10 nucleotides line up with TRBD1. J was trimmed by 8 bases and V by 5 bases; bases with no gene match: 8. In germline, CDR1 is SEHNR, CDR2 FQNEAQ (reference sequence). The CDR3 is 15 amino acids. CDR3: CASSLGTGVLEKLFF. CDR3 nucleotides: TGTGCCAGCAGCCTGGGGACAGGGGTTTTGGAAAAACTGTTTTTT.

The CDR3 sequence is CASSLLSGGPTDTQYF. The CDR3 DNA follows: TGTGCCAGCTCACTACTTAGCGGAGGCCCCACAGATACGCAGTATTTT. The V and J genes are TRBV18 and TRBJ2-3, with a tentative D call TRBD2 (6 bases). CDR3 length: 16 residues. Germline V gene lookup returns CDR1 KGHSH and CDR2 LQKENI. V was shortened by 4 bases and J by 2 bases, with 16 bases between the two germline ends. The full variable domain, completed using reference TRBV18 and TRBJ2-3, is NAGVMQNPRHLVRRRGQEARLRCSPMKGHSHVYWYRQLPEEGLKFMVYLQKENIIDESGMPKERFSAEFPKEGPSILRIQQVVRGDSAAYFCASSLLSGGPTDTQYFGPGTRLTVL.

The chain couples TRBV4-1 to TRBJ1-1, with unresolved D. The CDR3 extends over 14 amino acids. Per germline, CDR1 MGHRA and CDR2 YSYEKL. Trimming pared 1 base from V and 0 bases from J, leaving 6 bases between. CDR3 amino acids: CASSQGGLNTEAFF. In DNA, the CDR3 is TGCGCCAGCAGCCAAGGAGGTTTGAACACTGAAGCTTTCTTT.

This chain connects TRBV7-9 to TRBJ2-2; D perhaps matches TRBD2 (5 bases). V was pared by 3 bases and J by 4 bases, with 9 bases between. Germline CDR1 and CDR2: SEHNR and FQNEAQ (reference sequence). This CDR3 region has 14 residues. The CDR3 region is CASSFGVVTGELFF. The CDR3 DNA reads TGTGCCAGCAGCTTCGGGGTGGTCACCGGGGAGCTGTTTTTT.

This chain links TRBV29-1 with TRBJ2-3; D is possibly TRBD2 (5 bases). The CDR3 is made up of 14 amino acids. V lost 4 bases and J lost 0, with 11 bases in between. Germline CDR1 and CDR2: SQVTM and ANQGSEA. CDR3 bases: TGCAGCGTTGTCAGAGGGCTTAGCACAGATACGCAGTATTTT. Amino acid sequence: CSVVRGLSTDTQYF.

This chain links TRBV9 with TRBJ2-5, with 15 nucleotides matching TRBD2. The CDR3 runs 19 residues. Per germline, CDR1 SGDLS and CDR2 YYNGEE. The J segment lost 3 bases and the V segment lost 0 bases, leaving 9 bases of the junction unmatched. In DNA form, the CDR3 reads TGTGCCAGCAGCGTAGGAGGGGGAAGGACTAGCGGGAGGGAAGAGACCCAGTACTTC. It encodes CASSVGGGRTSGREETQYF.

This rearrangement joins TRBV27 to TRBJ2-7; 9 bases agree with TRBD1. Germline CDR1 is MNHEY and CDR2 is SMNVEV (reference sequence). J gave up 6 bases and V 3 bases, and 3 bases lay outside the gene matches. The CDR3 length is 13 residues. The CDR3 region has the DNA TGTGCCAGCAGTTTGAACAGGGGGCGCGAGCAGTACTTC. It yields the protein CASSLNRGREQYF.

The CDR3 nucleotides read TGCGCCAGCAGCTTGGTAGCGGGAGTTGAGGAGCAGTACTTC. This codes for CASSLVAGVEEQYF. The rearrangement joins TRBV5-1 to TRBJ2-7; TRBD2 matches 9 bases. Germline V gene sequence: CDR1 SGHRS, CDR2 YFSETQ. CDR3 size: 14 residues. V lost 0 bases and J lost 7; bases outside the gene matches: 5.

The chain couples TRBV5-1 to TRBJ2-2; 8 bases align to TRBD2. With V trimmed by 1 base and J by 9 bases, 11 bases remained unmatched. Germline V CDR1 and CDR2: SGHRS, YFSETQ. The CDR3 consists of 16 residues. The CDR3, as DNA: TGCGCCAGCAGCTTGTTGGGGACTAGAGTCCCCCGGGAGCTGTTTTTT. Translating it yields CASSLLGTRVPRELFF. Looking up the rest from reference TRBV5-1 and TRBJ2-2 gives the full variable domain: KAGVTQTPRYLIKTRGQQVTLSCSPISGHRSVSWYQQTPGQGLQFLFEYFSETQRNKGNFPGRFSGRQFSNSRSEMNVSTLELGDSALYLCASSLLGTRVPRELFFGEGSRLTVL.

The rearrangement links TRBV11-2 to TRBJ2-7, with D possibly being TRBD1 (6 bases). The germline CDR1 and CDR2 sequences are SGHAT and FQNNGV. V was trimmed by 0 bases and J by 5 bases, leaving 20 bases between them. CDR3 length: 17 residues. The CDR3 protein is CASSLDRRQGLGDEQYF. The CDR3 DNA reads TGTGCCAGCAGCTTAGATAGGCGGCAGGGGCTGGGGGACGAGCAGTACTTC.

The chain uses TRBV5-1 and TRBJ2-7, with 15 positions matching TRBD2. Germline CDR1 SGHRS, CDR2 YFSETQ. This CDR3 region has 18 residues. Trimming cost V 6 bases and J 3 bases; bases outside gene matches: 13. This CDR3 is CASTMPGTSGRSLYEQYF. As DNA, the CDR3 is TGCGCCAGCACCATGCCTGGGACTAGCGGGAGGTCACTCTACGAGCAGTACTTC.

In its sample, this clone was seen a few times. The V and J genes are TRBV11-3 and TRBJ2-1; 7 nucleotides align to TRBD1. The J segment lost 7 bases and the V segment lost 4 bases, leaving 7 bases of the junction unmatched. CDR3 length: 14 residues. Per the germline V gene, CDR1 is SGHNT and CDR2 is YENEEA. CDR3 in DNA: TGTGCCAGCAGCTCGTACAGGGGTAAAAATGAGCAGTTCTTC. It translates to CASSSYRGKNEQFF.